The entry below gives a single T cell receptor beta chain sequence along with its context. Original data processing: Reference gene primer amplification gave estimated nucleated cell counts. Only in-frame clones appear in the TCRdb table, and some are missing; sequencing was by immunoSEQ multiplex PCR. D and trimming come from the DNA, and the V and J calls and clone size come from that table. The sample shows approximately 250,000 clones, roughly 81% of them seen only once. The data were obtained in a study of blood T cell repertoires in COVID-19. Looking at the study overall: There were acute and convalescent COVID-19 samples, and they came from the United States, Italy and Spain. T cells, B-cell-depleted T cells, or PBMCs provided the cDNA or gDNA that served as material.

Germline CDR1 MNHEY, CDR2 SVGAGI. The germline V and J ends were trimmed by 6 bases and 0 bases, with 15 bases remaining between them. The CDR3 spans 15 residues. The J gene is TRBJ2-7, the V gene TRBV6-5, with D possibly being TRBD1 (5 bases). The sequenced sample consisted of peripheral blood. The sequence derives from a man aged 45-65 years with acute or convalescent COVID-19. CDR3 coding DNA: TGTGCCAGCAGAGCACAGGAACTCCGCTCCTACGAGCAGTACTTC. Amino acid sequence: CASRAQELRSYEQYF.